The entry below describes one TCR beta chain. No antigen is known for it. The data are from a study of persistence of HIV-infected CD4 T cells. As for the study in general: Isolated cells were CMV- and HIV-1 Gag-responding CD4+ T cells.

CDR1 and CDR2 (germline): KGHSH, LQKENI. Trimming cost V 0 bases and J 4 bases; bases outside gene matches: 5. The CDR3 has 16 amino acids. Overlapping HIV-1 Gag 15-mer peptides at approximately 1 ug per peptide per mL were used. Memory cells lacking CD40L and CD69 with high CD45RO were sorted. Before stimulation, PBMCs underwent CD8+ T cell depletion. Sequencing used immunoSEQ version 4 in survey mode. Template was genomic DNA at around 10 ng/uL, with up to 1 ug used per sample. Profiling relied on immunoSEQ multiplex PCR, and the TCRdb table lists in-frame clones only, not all of them. The sample holds about 33,000 clones, around four fifths seen once.

V usage is TRBV18 and J usage is TRBJ2-3; TRBD1 matches 9 bases. This receptor was taken from an adult with HIV. The donor label of this sample is uncertain. The material sequenced was cultured CD4+ T cells from PBMCs, taken from a patient who received antiretroviral therapy. This CDR3 is CASSPPVQGAADTQYF. Written as DNA, the CDR3 is TGTGCCAGCTCACCACCCGTACAGGGGGCGGCAGATACGCAGTATTTT.